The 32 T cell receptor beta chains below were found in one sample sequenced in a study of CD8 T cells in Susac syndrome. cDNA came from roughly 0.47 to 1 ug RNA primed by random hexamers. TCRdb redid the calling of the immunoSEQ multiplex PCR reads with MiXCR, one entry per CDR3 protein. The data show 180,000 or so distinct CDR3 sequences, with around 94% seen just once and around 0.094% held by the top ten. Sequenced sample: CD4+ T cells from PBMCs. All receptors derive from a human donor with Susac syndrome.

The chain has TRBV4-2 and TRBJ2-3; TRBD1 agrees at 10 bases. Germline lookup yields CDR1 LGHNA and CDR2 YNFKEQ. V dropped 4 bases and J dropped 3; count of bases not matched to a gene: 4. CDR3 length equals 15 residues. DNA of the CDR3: TGTGCCAGCAGCCGACAGGGGGCAATAACAGATACGCAGTATTTT. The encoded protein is CASSRQGAITDTQYF.

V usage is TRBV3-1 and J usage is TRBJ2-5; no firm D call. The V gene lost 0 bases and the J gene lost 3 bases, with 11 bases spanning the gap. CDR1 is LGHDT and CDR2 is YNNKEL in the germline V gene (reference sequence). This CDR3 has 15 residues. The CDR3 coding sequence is TGTGCCAGCAGCCAAGAGGCACTGTTAGAAGAGACCCAGTACTTC. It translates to CASSQEALLEETQYF.

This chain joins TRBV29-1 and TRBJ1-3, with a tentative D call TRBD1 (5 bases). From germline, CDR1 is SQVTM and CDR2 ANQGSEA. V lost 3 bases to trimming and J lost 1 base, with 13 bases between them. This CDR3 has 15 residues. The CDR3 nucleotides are TGCAGCGTTGACCCCGGGCAGGGATCTGGAAACACCATATATTTT. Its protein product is CSVDPGQGSGNTIYF.

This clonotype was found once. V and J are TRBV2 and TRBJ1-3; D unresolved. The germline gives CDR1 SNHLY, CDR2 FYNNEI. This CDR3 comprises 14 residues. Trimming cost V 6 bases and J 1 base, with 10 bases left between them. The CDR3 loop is CASSAIGSGNTIYF. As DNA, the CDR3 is TGTGCCAGCAGCGCCATAGGATCTGGAAACACCATATATTTT.

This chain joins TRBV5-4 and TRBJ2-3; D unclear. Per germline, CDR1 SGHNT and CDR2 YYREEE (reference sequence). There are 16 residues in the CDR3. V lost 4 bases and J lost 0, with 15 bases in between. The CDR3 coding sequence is TGTGCCAGCAGCCCCCAACCAGACCCTAGCACAGATACGCAGTATTTT. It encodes CASSPQPDPSTDTQYF.

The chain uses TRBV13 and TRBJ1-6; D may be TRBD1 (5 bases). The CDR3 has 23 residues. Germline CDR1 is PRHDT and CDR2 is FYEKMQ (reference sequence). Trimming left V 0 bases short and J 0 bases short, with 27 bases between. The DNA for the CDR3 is TGTGCCAGCAGCTTAGGCAATTTTGTCGTCAAGGGGATCCTCAGCTCCTATAATTCACCCCTCCACTTT. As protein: CASSLGNFVVKGILSSYNSPLHF.

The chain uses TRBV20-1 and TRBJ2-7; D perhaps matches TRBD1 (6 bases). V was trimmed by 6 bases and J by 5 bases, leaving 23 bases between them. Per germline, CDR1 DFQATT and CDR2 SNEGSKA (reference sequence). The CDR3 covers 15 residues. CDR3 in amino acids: CSAPGEQGVINEQYF. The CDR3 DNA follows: TGCAGTGCACCGGGCGAACAGGGTGTGATCAACGAGCAGTACTTC.

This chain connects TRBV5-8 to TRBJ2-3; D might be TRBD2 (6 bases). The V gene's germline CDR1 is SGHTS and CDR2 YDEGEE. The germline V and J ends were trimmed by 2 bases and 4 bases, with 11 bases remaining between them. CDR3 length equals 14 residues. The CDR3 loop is CASSFGGQADTQYF. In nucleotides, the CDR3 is TGTGCCAGCAGCTTCGGGGGTCAGGCAGATACGCAGTATTTT.

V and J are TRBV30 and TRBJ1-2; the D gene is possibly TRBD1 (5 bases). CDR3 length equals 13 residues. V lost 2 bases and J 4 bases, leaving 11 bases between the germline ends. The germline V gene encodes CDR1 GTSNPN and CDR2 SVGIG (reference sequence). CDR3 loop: CAWSMGVSYGYTF. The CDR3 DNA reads TGTGCCTGGAGTATGGGGGTTAGCTATGGCTACACCTTC.

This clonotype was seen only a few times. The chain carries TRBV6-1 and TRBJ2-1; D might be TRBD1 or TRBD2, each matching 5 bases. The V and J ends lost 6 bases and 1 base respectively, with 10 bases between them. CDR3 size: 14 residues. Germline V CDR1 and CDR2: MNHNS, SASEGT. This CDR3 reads CASRRGPSYNEQFF. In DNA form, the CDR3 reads TGTGCCAGCAGAAGGGGACCATCCTACAATGAGCAGTTCTTC.

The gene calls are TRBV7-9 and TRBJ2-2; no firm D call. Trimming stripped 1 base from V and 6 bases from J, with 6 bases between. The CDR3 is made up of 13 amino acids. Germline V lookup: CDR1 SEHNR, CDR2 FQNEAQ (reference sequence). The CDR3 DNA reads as TGTGCCAGCAGCTTAGAGGTCGCCGGGGAGCTGTTTTTT. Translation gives CASSLEVAGELFF.

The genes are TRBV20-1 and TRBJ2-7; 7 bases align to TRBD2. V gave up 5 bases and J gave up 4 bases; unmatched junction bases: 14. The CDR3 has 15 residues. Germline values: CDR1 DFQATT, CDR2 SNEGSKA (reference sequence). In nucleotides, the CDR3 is TGCAGTGCTGACCCCCGTACGGGAGGAACGTACGAGCAGTACTTC. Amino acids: CSADPRTGGTYEQYF.

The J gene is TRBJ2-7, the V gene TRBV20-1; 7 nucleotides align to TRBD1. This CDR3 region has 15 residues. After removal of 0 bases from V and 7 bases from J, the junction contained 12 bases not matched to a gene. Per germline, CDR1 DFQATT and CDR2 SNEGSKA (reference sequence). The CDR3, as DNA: TGCAGTGCTAGAGAATCGACAGGGTCCATAGGAGAGCAGTACTTC. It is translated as CSARESTGSIGEQYF.

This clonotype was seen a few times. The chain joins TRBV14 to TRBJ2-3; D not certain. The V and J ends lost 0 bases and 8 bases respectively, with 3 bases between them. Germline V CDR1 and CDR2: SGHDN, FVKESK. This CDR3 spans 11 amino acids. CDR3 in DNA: TGTGCCAGCAGCCAAGAGGGTACGCAGTATTTT. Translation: CASSQEGTQYF.

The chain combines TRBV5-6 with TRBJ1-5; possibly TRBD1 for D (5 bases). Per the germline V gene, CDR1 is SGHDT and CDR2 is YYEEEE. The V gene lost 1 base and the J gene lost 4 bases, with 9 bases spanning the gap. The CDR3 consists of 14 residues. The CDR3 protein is CASSLRGPNQPQHF. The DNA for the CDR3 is TGTGCCAGCAGCTTGAGGGGACCTAATCAGCCCCAGCATTTT.

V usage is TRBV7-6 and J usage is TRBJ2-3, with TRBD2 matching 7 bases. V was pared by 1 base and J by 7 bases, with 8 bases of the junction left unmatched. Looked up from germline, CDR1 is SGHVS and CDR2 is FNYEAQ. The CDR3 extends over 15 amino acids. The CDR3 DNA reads TGTGCCAGCAGCTTAGTCGCGGGAGTTACGAATACGCAGTATTTT. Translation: CASSLVAGVTNTQYF.

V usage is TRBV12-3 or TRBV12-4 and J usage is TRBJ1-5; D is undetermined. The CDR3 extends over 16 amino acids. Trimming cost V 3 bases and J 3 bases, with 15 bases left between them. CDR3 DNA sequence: TGTGCCAGCAGTTTGGGGTTAGGGTATAACAATCAGCCCCAGCATTTT. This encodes CASSLGLGYNNQPQHF.

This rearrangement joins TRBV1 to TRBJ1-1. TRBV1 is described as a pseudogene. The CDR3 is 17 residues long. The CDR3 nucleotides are TGCACCAGCAGCCCAGCGGTCTCGAGGTTCATGAACACTGAAGCTTTCTTT. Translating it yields CTSSPAVSRFMNTEAFF.

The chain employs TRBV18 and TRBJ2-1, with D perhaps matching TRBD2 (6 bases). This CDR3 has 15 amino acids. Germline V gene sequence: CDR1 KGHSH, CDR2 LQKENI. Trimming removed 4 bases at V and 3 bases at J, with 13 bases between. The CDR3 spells CASSLNPGDYNEQFF. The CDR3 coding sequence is TGTGCCAGCTCACTCAACCCGGGGGACTACAATGAGCAGTTCTTC.

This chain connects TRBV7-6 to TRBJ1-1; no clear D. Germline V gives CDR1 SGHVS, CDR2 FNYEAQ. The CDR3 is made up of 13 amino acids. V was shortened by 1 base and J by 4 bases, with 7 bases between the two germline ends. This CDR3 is CASSLGQPTEAFF. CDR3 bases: TGTGCCAGCAGCTTAGGGCAGCCCACTGAAGCTTTCTTT.

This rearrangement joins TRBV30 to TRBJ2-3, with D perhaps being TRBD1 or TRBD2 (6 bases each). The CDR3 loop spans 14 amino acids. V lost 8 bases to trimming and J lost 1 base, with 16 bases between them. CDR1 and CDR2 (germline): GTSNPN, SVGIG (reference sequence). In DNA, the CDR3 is TGTGCCGGGGAAGGGGGGTTAGGCACAGATACGCAGTATTTT. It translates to CAGEGGLGTDTQYF.

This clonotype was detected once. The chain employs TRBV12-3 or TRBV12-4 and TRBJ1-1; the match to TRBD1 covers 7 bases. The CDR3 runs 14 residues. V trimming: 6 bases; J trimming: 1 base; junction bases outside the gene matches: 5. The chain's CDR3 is CASRVAGGNTEAFF. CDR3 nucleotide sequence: TGTGCCAGCAGGGTGGCAGGGGGGAACACTGAAGCTTTCTTT.

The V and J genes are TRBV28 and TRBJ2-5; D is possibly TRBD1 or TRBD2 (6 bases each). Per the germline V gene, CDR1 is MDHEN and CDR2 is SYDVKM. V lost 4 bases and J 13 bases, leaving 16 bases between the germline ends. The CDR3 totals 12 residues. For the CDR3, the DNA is TGTGCCAGCAGTTCAGCCCTCCGGGGGCCGTACTTC. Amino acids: CASSSALRGPYF.

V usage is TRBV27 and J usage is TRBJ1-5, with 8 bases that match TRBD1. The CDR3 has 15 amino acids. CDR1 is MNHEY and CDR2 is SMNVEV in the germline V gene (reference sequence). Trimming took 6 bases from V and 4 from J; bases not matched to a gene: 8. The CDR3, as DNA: TGTGCCAGCAGCCTTCGACAGGGGAGGAATCAGCCCCAGCATTTT. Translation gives CASSLRQGRNQPQHF.

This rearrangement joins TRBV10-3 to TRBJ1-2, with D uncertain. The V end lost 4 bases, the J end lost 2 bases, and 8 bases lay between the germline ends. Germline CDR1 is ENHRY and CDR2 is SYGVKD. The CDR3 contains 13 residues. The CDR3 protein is CAISAAGNYGYTF. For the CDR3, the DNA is TGTGCCATCAGTGCGGCTGGAAACTATGGCTACACCTTC.

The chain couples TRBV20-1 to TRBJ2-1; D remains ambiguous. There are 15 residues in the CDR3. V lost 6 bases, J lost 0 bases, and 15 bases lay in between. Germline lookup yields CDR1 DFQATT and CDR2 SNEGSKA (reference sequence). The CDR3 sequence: CSASRLAVSYNEQFF. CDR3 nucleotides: TGCAGTGCCTCCCGTCTGGCGGTCTCCTACAATGAGCAGTTCTTC.

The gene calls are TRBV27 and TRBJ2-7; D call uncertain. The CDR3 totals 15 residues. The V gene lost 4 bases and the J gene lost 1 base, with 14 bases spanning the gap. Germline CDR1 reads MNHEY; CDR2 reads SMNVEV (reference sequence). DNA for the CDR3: TGTGCCAGCAGTTCGCATTCTCGTTCATCCTACGAGCAGTACTTC. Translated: CASSSHSRSSYEQYF.

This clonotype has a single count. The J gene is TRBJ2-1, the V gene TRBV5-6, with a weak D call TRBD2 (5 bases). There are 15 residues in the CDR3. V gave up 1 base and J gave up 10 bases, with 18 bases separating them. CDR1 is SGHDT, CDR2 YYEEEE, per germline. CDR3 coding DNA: TGTGCCAGCAGCTTGACCCCCGACTACCATTCCGAGCAGTTCTTC. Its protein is CASSLTPDYHSEQFF.

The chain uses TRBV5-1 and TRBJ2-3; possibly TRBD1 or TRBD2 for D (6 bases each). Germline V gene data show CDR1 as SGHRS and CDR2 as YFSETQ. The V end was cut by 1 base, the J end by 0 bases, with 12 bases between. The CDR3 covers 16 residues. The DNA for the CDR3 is TGCGCCAGCAGCTTGTACGGGGGCACTAGCACAGATACGCAGTATTTT. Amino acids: CASSLYGGTSTDTQYF. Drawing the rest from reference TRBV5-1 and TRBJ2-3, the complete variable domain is KAGVTQTPRYLIKTRGQQVTLSCSPISGHRSVSWYQQTPGQGLQFLFEYFSETQRNKGNFPGRFSGRQFSNSRSEMNVSTLELGDSALYLCASSLYGGTSTDTQYFGPGTRLTVL.

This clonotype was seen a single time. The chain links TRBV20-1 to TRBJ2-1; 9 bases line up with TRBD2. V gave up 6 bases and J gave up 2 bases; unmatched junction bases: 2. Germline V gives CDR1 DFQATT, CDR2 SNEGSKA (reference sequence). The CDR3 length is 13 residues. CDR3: CSAAGGPYNEQFF. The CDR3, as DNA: TGCAGTGCCGCGGGGGGGCCCTACAATGAGCAGTTCTTC.

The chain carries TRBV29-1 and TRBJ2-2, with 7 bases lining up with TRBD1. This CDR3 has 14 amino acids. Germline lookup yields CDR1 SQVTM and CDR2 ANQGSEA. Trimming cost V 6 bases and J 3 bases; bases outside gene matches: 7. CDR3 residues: CSVGQNRDTGELFF. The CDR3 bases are TGCAGCGTGGGACAGAATCGCGACACCGGGGAGCTGTTTTTT.

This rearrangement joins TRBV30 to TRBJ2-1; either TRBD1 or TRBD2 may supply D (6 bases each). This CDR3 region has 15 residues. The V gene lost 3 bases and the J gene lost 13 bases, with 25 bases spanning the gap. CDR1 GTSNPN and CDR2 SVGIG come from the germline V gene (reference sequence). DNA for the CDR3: TGTGCCTGGAGACGCGGGACACAACTCCCCCACTCCCAGTTCTTC. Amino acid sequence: CAWRRGTQLPHSQFF.